This TCR beta chain appears in the sequencing data of a study of T cells after yellow fever vaccination. Study findings and constraints: Among primary-vaccination clones, most reappeared after the booster, at 96% for CD4 and around 91% for CD8. Though it reached lower strength, the secondary response hit its peak faster, day 5 versus 15. One caveat is that FACS-sorted repertoires could contain abundant clonotypes contaminating from the bulk population.

5'RACE template switching produced TCR cDNA carrying a universal primer site and UMIs. One entry per CDR3 protein results from TCRdb running MiXCR on the 5' RACE reads. This table has just under 600,000 distinct CDR3 sequences, roughly 14% appearing once. V trimming: 4 bases; J trimming: 4 bases; junction bases outside the gene matches: 5. Germline CDR1 is LGHNA and CDR2 is YSLEER. The CDR3 runs to 15 residues. This clonotype was seen a handful of times. As yet, its antigen is unknown. The sample here was PBMCs, taken on the day of the yellow fever booster vaccination. The chain joins TRBV4-3 to TRBJ2-7; 12 bases map to TRBD2. The origin of this receptor is a man younger than 40 who received the YFV17D yellow fever vaccine. The CDR3 spells CASSPSGLAGYEQYF. CDR3 bases: TGCGCCAGCAGCCCTAGTGGACTAGCGGGGTACGAGCAGTACTTC.